This T cell receptor beta chain emerged from a study of blood T cell repertoires in COVID-19. Whole-study context: There were acute and convalescent COVID-19 samples, and they came from the United States, Italy and Spain.

Measured with immunoSEQ multiplex PCR; TCRdb has only the in-frame clones, and not every one. The table records about 380,000 clones, almost 90% of them present only once. CDR1 is MRHNA and CDR2 is SNTAGT in the germline V gene. Trimming cost V 0 bases and J 0 bases, with 13 bases left between them. There are 17 residues in the CDR3. Source material: peripheral blood. The source is a man between 18 and 29 years old with active or convalescent COVID-19. The chain couples TRBV6-4 to TRBJ2-3, with D uncertain. For the CDR3, the DNA is TGTGCCAGCAGTGACTCGAATTTGGGCAGTAGCACAGATACGCAGTATTTT. Translation gives CASSDSNLGSSTDTQYF.